This T cell receptor beta chain was sequenced in a study of blood T cell repertoires in COVID-19. Background on the study: The United States, Italy and Spain provided the acute and convalescent COVID-19 samples. The analysed material was cDNA or gDNA that came from T cells, B-cell-depleted T cells, or PBMCs.

Germline V CDR1 and CDR2: MNHEY, SVGAGI. This CDR3 region has 16 residues. The ends lost 4 bases at V and 7 bases at J; junction bases unmatched: 9. In the original workflow: Cell counts per sample came from amplifying reference gene primers. TCRdb's copy holds only in-frame clones and misses some; the assay was immunoSEQ multiplex PCR. V, J and clone size are those of that table, while D and trimming were read from the DNA. The repertoire consists of over 350,000 clones, with 86% occurring once and the leading ten covering 1.4%. This clonotype originated in a woman between 25 and 40 years old with active or convalescent COVID-19. The chain couples TRBV6-5 to TRBJ1-6, with TRBD1 matching over 8 bases. The sample comprised peripheral blood. The DNA for the CDR3 is TGTGCCAGCAGTTCCATAAGGACAGGGAGGAATTCACCCCTCCACTTT. Protein sequence: CASSSIRTGRNSPLHF.